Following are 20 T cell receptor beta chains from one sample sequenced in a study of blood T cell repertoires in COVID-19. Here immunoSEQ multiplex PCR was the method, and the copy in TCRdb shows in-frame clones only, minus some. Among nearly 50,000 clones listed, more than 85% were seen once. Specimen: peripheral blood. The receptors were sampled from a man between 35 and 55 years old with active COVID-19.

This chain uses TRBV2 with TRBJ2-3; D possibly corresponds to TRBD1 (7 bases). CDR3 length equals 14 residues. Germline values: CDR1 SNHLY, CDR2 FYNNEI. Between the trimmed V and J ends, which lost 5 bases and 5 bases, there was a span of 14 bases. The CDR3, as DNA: TGTGCCAGCAGTAACAGGGGAGGTAGAGATACGCAGTATTTT. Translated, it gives CASSNRGGRDTQYF.

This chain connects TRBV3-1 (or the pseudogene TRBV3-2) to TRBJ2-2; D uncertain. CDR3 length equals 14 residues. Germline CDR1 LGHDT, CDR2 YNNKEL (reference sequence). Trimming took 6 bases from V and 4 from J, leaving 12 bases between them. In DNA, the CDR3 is TGTGCCAGCAGAACCACGTACAGCACCGGGGAGCTGTTTTTT. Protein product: CASRTTYSTGELFF.

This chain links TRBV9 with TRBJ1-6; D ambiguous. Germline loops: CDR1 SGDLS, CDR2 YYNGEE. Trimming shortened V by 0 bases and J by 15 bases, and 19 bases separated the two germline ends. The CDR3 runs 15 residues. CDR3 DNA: TGTGCCAGCAGCGTAGGTTTCGAGGAGGGCCGCCACCTCCACTTT. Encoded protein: CASSVGFEEGRHLHF.

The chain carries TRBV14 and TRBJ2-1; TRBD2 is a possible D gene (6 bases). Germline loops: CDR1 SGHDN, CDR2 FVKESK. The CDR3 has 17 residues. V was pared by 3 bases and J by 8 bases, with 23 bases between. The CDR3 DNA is TGTGCCAGCAGCCAGCCCCTATCCAGCGGGTCTACCGATGAGCAGTTCTTC. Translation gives CASSQPLSSGSTDEQFF.

This CDR3 is CATTLGLAENEQFF. DNA for the CDR3: TGTGCCACCACCCTGGGACTAGCGGAAAATGAGCAGTTCTTC. This chain links TRBV15 with TRBJ2-1, with 11 bases matching TRBD2. In germline, CDR1 is LNHNV, CDR2 YYDKDF (reference sequence). Unmatched junction bases numbered 6, after V lost 7 bases and J lost 7 bases. The CDR3 consists of 14 residues.

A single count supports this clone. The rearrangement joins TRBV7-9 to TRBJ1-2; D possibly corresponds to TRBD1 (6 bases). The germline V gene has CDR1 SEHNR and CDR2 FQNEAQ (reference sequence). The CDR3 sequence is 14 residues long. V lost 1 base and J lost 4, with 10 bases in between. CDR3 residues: CASSLDGQFYGYTF. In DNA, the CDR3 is TGTGCCAGCAGCTTAGATGGACAGTTCTATGGCTACACCTTC.

As DNA, the CDR3 is TGTGCCAGCAGCTCTCAGGGGTACGAGCAGTACTTC. Protein product: CASSSQGYEQYF. V usage is TRBV11-2 and J usage is TRBJ2-7; D is perhaps TRBD1 (6 bases). Deletions cut 4 bases from V and 4 bases from J, with 8 bases between. Germline V gives CDR1 SGHAT, CDR2 FQNNGV. The CDR3 length is 12 residues.

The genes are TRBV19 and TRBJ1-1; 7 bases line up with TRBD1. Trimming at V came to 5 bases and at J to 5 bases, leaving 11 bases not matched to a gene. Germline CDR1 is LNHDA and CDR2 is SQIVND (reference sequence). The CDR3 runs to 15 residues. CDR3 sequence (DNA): TGTGCCAGTAGTGCCCGACAGGGATGGGGAACTGAAGCTTTCTTT. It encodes CASSARQGWGTEAFF. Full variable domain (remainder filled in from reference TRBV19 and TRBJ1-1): DGGITQSPKYLFRKEGQNVTLSCEQNLNHDAMYWYRQDPGQGLRLIYYSQIVNDFQKGDIAEGYSVSREKKESFPLTVTSAQKNPTAFYLCASSARQGWGTEAFFGQGTRLTVV.

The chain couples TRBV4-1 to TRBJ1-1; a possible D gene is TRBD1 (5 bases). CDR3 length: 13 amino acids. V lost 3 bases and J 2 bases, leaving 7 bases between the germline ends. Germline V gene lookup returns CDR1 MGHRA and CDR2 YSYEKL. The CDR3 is CASSQTVNTEAFF. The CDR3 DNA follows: TGCGCCAGCAGCCAGACAGTTAACACTGAAGCTTTCTTT.

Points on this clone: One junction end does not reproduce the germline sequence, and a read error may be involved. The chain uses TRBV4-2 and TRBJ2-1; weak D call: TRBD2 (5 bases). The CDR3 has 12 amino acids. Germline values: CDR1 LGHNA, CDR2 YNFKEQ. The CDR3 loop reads CASSQDQLVRVF. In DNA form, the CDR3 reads TGTGCCAGCAGCCAAGATCAACTAGTTCGTGTCTTC.

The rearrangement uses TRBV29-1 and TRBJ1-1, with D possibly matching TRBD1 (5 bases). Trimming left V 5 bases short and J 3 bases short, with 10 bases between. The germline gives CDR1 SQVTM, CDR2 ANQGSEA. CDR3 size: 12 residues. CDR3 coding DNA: TGCAGCGTTCGCAAGGGGCACACTGAAGCTTTCTTT. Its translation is CSVRKGHTEAFF.

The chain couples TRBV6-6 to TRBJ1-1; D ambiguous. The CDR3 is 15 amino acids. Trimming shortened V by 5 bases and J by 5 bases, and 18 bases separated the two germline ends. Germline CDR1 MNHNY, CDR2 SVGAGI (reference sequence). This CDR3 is CASSAPGRAETEAFF. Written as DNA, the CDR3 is TGTGCCAGCAGTGCTCCGGGAAGGGCCGAGACTGAAGCTTTCTTT.

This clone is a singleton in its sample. DNA of the CDR3: TGTGCCAGCTCACCACCGGGACTTCCTAGCGGGGAGCAGTACTTC. The encoded protein is CASSPPGLPSGEQYF. The chain joins TRBV18 to TRBJ2-7, with TRBD2 identical over 8 bases. CDR1 KGHSH and CDR2 LQKENI come from the germline V gene. J gave up 7 bases and V 0 bases, and 8 bases lay outside the gene matches. CDR3 size: 15 residues.

CDR3 protein: CASSSGQGGVETQYF. CDR3 coding DNA: TGCGCCAGCAGTTCAGGACAGGGAGGGGTAGAGACCCAGTACTTC. The genes are TRBV5-1 and TRBJ2-5, with D perhaps TRBD1 (8 bases). Germline CDR1 reads SGHRS; CDR2 reads YFSETQ. Trimming took 5 bases from V and 4 from J, leaving 18 bases between them. The CDR3 extends over 15 amino acids.

The CDR3 nucleotides read TGTGCCAGCAGTGACCACAGAGCTAACTATGGCTACACCTTC. This encodes CASSDHRANYGYTF. V gene TRBV6-1 combines with J gene TRBJ1-2; D unclear. The CDR3 extends over 14 amino acids. Deletions cut 3 bases from V and 0 bases from J, with 8 bases between. Germline CDR1 MNHNS, CDR2 SASEGT.

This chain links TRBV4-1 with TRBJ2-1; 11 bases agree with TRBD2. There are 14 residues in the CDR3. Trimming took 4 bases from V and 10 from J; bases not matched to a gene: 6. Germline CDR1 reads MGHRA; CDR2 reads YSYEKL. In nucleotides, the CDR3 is TGCGCCAGCAGCCGACTAGCGGGACCAGGGGAGCAGTTCTTC. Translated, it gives CASSRLAGPGEQFF.

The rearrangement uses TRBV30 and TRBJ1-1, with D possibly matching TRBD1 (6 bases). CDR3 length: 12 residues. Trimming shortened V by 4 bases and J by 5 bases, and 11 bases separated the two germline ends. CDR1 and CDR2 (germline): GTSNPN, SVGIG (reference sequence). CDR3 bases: TGTGCCTGGACCCAACAGGGAACTGAAGCTTTCTTT. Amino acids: CAWTQQGTEAFF.

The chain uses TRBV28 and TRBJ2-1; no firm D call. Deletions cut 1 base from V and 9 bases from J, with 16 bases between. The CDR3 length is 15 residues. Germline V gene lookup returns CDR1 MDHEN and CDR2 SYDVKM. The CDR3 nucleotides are TGTGCCAGCAGTTTATCCCCGGCGGAGTTCGGTGAGCAGTTCTTC. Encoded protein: CASSLSPAEFGEQFF.

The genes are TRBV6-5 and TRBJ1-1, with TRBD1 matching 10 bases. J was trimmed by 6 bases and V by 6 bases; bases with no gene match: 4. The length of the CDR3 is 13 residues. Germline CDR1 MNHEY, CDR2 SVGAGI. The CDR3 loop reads CASRDRGQAEAFF. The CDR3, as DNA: TGTGCCAGCAGAGACAGGGGGCAGGCTGAAGCTTTCTTT.

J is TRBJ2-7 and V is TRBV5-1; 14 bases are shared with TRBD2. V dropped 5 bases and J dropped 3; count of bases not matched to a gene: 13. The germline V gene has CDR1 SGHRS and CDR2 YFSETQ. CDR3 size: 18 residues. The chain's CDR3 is CASRPGTSGSRAIYEQYF. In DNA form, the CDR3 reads TGCGCCAGCAGGCCCGGGACTAGCGGGAGCCGCGCTATCTACGAGCAGTACTTC.